The 9 T cell receptor beta chains reported below all come from one sample, sequenced in a study of control samples from healthy donors and cancer patients. Libraries were prepared by immunoSEQ multiplex PCR; TCRdb keeps only in-frame clonotypes and omits some of them. In the table there are 45,000 to 60,000 clones, around 94% of which are singletons. Sequencing was performed on blood. The receptors come from a young man in good health.

V usage is TRBV30 and J usage is TRBJ1-1; no clear D gene. Germline lookup yields CDR1 GTSNPN and CDR2 SVGIG (reference sequence). This CDR3 contains 13 residues. V was pared by 6 bases and J by 0 bases, with 11 bases between. The CDR3 DNA sequence: TGTGCCTGTTCAGGCGGCATGAACACTGAAGCTTTCTTT. Protein: CACSGGMNTEAFF.

The genes are TRBV18 and TRBJ1-5; 8 nucleotides align to TRBD1. The V segment lost 0 bases and the J segment 3 bases; nucleotides outside the gene matches: 16. Germline assignment: CDR1 KGHSH and CDR2 LQKENI. The CDR3 has 20 residues. The CDR3 sequence is CASSPPDRAYGHNINQPQHF. The CDR3 nucleotides are TGTGCCAGCTCACCACCGGACAGGGCCTACGGCCACAACATCAATCAGCCCCAGCATTTT.

In this sample, this clone turned up once. The V call is TRBV6-2 or TRBV6-3, the J call TRBJ2-2, with D unclear. Between the trimmed V and J ends, which lost 4 bases and 1 base, there was a span of 7 bases. The CDR3 has 14 residues. Germline loops: CDR1 MNHEY, CDR2 SVGEGT. The CDR3 loop is CASSSDKNTGELFF. The CDR3 region has the DNA TGTGCCAGCAGTTCCGATAAGAACACCGGGGAGCTGTTTTTT.

V usage is TRBV11-3 and J usage is TRBJ2-1; either TRBD1 or TRBD2 may supply D (5 bases each). V was clipped by 1 base and J by 4 bases, with 8 bases between them. The CDR3 runs 14 residues. CDR1 and CDR2 from the germline V gene are SGHNT and YENEEA. The CDR3 region is CASSLGGPYNEQFF. CDR3 DNA: TGTGCCAGCAGCTTAGGGGGACCGTACAATGAGCAGTTCTTC.

This chain uses TRBV6-4 with TRBJ1-1; D is uncertain. Trimming took off 2 bases at V and 3 bases at J, with 16 bases between the two ends. The CDR3 length is 16 residues. CDR1 and CDR2 from the germline V gene are MRHNA and SNTAGT. As DNA, the CDR3 is TGTGCCAGCAGTGACCCGATGACAACGGAGGACACTGAAGCTTTCTTT. Residues: CASSDPMTTEDTEAFF.

The CDR3 coding sequence is TGCAGTGCTAGTCTTCGACCCAACCCCGAGAACACTGAAGCTTTCTTT. This translates into CSASLRPNPENTEAFF. This chain uses TRBV20-1 with TRBJ1-1; D is unresolved. The germline V gene encodes CDR1 DFQATT and CDR2 SNEGSKA (reference sequence). CDR3 length equals 16 residues. Between the trimmed V and J ends, which lost 3 bases and 1 base, there was a span of 18 bases.

The rearrangement uses TRBV5-1 and TRBJ1-1; 7 nucleotides match TRBD1. With 4 bases clipped from V and 0 bases from J, the junction kept 6 bases outside the gene matches. This CDR3 is built from 15 residues. Germline CDR1 SGHRS, CDR2 YFSETQ. CDR3 residues: CASSEKQGMNTEAFF. DNA for the CDR3: TGCGCCAGCAGCGAAAAACAGGGGATGAACACTGAAGCTTTCTTT.

The V call is TRBV19, the J call TRBJ2-2; 11 bases agree with TRBD2. The CDR3 spans 18 residues. V was clipped by 0 bases and J by 7 bases; unmatched bases: 10. In germline, CDR1 is LNHDA, CDR2 SQIVND (reference sequence). CDR3 residues: CASSIDGLSGGAFGELFF. CDR3 bases: TGTGCCAGTAGTATAGACGGCCTTAGCGGGGGGGCATTCGGGGAGCTGTTTTTT.

This chain connects TRBV5-5 to TRBJ1-1, with TRBD1 identical over 10 bases. Germline V gives CDR1 SGHKS, CDR2 YYEKEE (reference sequence). With 5 bases clipped from V and 5 bases from J, the junction kept 9 bases outside the gene matches. CDR3 length: 15 residues. The CDR3 region has the DNA TGTGCCAGCAGTAGATCCGGGACAGGGGATACTGAAGCTTTCTTT. It specifies CASSRSGTGDTEAFF.